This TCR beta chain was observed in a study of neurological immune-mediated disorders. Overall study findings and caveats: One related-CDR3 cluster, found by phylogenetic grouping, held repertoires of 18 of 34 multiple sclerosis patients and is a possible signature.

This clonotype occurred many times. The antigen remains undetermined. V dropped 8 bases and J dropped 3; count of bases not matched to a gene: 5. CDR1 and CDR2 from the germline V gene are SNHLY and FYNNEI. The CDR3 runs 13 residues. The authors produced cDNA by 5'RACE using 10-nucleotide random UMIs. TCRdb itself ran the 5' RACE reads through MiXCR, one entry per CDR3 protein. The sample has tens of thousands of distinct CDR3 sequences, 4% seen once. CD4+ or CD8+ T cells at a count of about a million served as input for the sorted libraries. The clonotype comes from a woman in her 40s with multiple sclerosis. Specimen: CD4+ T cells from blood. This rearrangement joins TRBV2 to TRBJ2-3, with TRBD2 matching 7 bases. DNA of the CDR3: TGTGCCAGCCGGGACTACAAGACAGATACGCAGTATTTT. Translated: CASRDYKTDTQYF.